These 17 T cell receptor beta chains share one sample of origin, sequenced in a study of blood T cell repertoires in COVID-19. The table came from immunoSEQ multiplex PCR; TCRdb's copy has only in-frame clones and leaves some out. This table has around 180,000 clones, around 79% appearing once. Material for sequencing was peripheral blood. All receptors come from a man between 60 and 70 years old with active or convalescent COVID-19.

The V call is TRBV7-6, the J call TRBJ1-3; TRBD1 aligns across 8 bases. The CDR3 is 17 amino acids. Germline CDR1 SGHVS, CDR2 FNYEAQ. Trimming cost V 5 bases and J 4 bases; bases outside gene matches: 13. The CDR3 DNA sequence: TGTGCCAGCAGCCTCGGACAGGGCGTCGGGACCGGAAACACCATATATTTT. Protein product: CASSLGQGVGTGNTIYF.

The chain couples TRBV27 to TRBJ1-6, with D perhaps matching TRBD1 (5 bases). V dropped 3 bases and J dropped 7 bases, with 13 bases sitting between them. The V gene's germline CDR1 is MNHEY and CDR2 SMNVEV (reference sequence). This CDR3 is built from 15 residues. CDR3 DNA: TGTGCCAGCAGTTTGACAGTTCAAGGGAATTCACCCCTCCACTTT. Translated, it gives CASSLTVQGNSPLHF.

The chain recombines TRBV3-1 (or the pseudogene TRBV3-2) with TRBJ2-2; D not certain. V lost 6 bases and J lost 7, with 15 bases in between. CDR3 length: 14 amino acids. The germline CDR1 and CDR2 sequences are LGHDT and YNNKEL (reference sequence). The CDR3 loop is CASRTTRSGGELFF. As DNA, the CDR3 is TGTGCCAGCAGAACTACGAGGTCCGGCGGGGAGCTGTTTTTT.

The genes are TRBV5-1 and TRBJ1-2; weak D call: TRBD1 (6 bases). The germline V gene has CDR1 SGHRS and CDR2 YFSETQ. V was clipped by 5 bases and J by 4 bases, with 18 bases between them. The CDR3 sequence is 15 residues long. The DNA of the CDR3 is TGCGCCAGCAGTCTCGGGGGGGGCAGCGGCTATGGCTACACCTTC. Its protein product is CASSLGGGSGYGYTF. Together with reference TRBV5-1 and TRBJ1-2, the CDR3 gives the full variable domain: KAGVTQTPRYLIKTRGQQVTLSCSPISGHRSVSWYQQTPGQGLQFLFEYFSETQRNKGNFPGRFSGRQFSNSRSEMNVSTLELGDSALYLCASSLGGGSGYGYTFGSGTRLTVV.

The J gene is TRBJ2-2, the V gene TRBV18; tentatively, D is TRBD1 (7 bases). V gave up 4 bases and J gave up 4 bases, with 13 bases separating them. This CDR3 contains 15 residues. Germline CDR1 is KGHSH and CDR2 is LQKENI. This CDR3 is CASSLGGTATGELFF. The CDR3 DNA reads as TGTGCCAGCTCACTTGGCGGGACAGCCACCGGGGAGCTGTTTTTT.

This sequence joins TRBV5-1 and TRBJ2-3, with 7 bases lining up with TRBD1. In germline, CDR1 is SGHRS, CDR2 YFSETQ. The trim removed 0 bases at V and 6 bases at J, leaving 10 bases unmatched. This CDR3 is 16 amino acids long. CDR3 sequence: CASSLEAQGFWDTQYF. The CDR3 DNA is TGCGCCAGCAGCTTGGAGGCACAGGGGTTTTGGGATACGCAGTATTTT.

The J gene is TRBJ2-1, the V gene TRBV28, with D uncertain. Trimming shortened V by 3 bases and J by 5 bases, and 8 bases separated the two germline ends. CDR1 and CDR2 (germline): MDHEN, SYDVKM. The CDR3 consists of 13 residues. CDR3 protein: CASSFLRDNEQFF. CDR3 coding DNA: TGTGCCAGCAGTTTTCTACGGGACAATGAGCAGTTCTTC.

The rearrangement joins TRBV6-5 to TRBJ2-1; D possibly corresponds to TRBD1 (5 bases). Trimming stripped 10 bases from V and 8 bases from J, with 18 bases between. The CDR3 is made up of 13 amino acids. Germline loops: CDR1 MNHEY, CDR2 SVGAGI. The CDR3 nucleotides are TGTGCCACCCACCCAGGGTCTCCAGATGAGCAGTTCTTC. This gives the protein CATHPGSPDEQFF.

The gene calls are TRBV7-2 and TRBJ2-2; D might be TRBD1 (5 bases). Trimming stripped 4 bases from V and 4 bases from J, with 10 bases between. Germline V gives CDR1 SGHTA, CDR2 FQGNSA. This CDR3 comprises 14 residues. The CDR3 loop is CASSSPGFTGELFF. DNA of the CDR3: TGTGCCAGCAGCTCCCCAGGGTTCACCGGGGAGCTGTTTTTT.

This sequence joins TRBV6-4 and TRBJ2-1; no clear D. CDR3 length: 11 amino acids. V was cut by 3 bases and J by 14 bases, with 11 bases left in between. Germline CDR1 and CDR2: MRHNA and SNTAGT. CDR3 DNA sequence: TGTGCCAGCAGTGAGTCCCAAGAGGAGTTCTTC. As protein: CASSESQEEFF.

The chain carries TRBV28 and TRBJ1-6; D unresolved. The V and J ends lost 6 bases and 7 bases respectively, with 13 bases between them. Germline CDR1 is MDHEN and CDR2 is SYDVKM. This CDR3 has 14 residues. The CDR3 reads CASSPGQLNSPLHF. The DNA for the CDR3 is TGTGCCAGCAGCCCGGGTCAACTAAATTCACCCCTCCACTTT. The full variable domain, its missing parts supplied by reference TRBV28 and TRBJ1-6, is DVKVTQSSRYLVKRTGEKVFLECVQDMDHENMFWYRQDPGLGLRLIYFSYDVKMKEKGDIPEGYSVSREKKERFSLILESASTNQTSMYLCASSPGQLNSPLHFGNGTRLTVT.

CDR3 coding DNA: TGTGCCAGCAGCCAACTACAGGGCCTCTATGGCTACACCTTC. As protein: CASSQLQGLYGYTF. The rearrangement uses TRBV14 and TRBJ1-2; tentatively, D is TRBD1 (6 bases). V was trimmed by 2 bases and J by 4 bases, leaving 11 bases between them. Germline CDR1 reads SGHDN; CDR2 reads FVKESK. The CDR3 sequence is 14 residues long.

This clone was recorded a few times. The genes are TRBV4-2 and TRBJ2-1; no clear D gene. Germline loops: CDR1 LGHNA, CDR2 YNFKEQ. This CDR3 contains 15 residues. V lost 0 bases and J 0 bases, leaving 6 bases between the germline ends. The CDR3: CASSQDKSSYNEQFF. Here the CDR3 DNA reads TGTGCCAGCAGCCAAGACAAGAGCTCCTACAATGAGCAGTTCTTC.

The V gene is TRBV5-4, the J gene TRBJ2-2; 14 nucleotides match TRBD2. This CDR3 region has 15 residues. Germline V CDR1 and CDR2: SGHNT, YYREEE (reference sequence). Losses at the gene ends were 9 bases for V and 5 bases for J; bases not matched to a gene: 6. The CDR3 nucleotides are TGTGCCACGGGACTAGCGGGAGTAGGTACCGGGGAGCTGTTTTTT. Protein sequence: CATGLAGVGTGELFF.

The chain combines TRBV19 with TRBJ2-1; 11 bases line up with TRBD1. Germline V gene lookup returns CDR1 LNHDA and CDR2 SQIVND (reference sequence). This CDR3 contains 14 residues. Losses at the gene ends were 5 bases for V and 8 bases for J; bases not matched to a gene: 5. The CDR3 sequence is CASSPGQGGDEQFF. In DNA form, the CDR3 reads TGTGCCAGTAGTCCGGGACAGGGGGGCGATGAGCAGTTCTTC.

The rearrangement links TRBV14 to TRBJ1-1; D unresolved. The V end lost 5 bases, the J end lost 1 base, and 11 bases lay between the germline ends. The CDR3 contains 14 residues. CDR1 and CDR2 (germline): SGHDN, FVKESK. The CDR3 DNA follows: TGTGCCAGCAGCTCGCGAGGATGGAACACTGAAGCTTTCTTT. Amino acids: CASSSRGWNTEAFF.

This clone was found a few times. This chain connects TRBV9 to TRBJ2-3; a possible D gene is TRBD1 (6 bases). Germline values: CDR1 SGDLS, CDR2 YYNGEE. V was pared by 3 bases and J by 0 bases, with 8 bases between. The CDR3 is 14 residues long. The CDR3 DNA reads TGTGCCAGCAGCGGCCAGGGGAGCACAGATACGCAGTATTTT. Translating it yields CASSGQGSTDTQYF.